This passage covers 29 T cell receptor beta chains from one sample sequenced in a study of blood T cell repertoires in COVID-19. Clones were sequenced by immunoSEQ multiplex PCR, and TCRdb holds only the in-frame ones, with some missing. The table lists 90,000 to 110,000 clones, about 87% of them singletons. The source material was peripheral blood. The origin of the receptors is a woman in her forties or fifties with acute or convalescent COVID-19.

The V gene is TRBV2, the J gene TRBJ1-2, with 10 positions matching TRBD1. CDR1 and CDR2 (germline): SNHLY, FYNNEI. Losses at the gene ends were 2 bases for V and 2 bases for J; bases not matched to a gene: 8. The CDR3 spans 17 residues. The CDR3 nucleotides are TGTGCCAGCAGTGAAACAGCGGACAGGGGGAGAAACTATGGCTACACCTTC. Translated, it gives CASSETADRGRNYGYTF.

CDR3 bases: TGTGCCACTAGGGGTGGGGGCAATCAGCCCCAGCATTTT. Translation gives CATRGGGNQPQHF. The rearrangement links TRBV15 to TRBJ1-5, with a tentative D call TRBD1 (5 bases). The V gene's germline CDR1 is LNHNV and CDR2 YYDKDF (reference sequence). V lost 9 bases to trimming and J lost 2 bases, with 11 bases between them. The length of the CDR3 is 13 residues.

The chain has TRBV5-1 and TRBJ2-7, with D possibly TRBD2 on 5 matching bases. V was shortened by 4 bases and J by 5 bases, with 13 bases between the two germline ends. The CDR3 runs to 13 residues. Germline V CDR1 and CDR2: SGHRS, YFSETQ. The DNA of the CDR3 is TGCGCCAGCAGCCCGGGCTCCGGGGACGAGCAGTACTTC. This codes for CASSPGSGDEQYF. The whole variable domain, filled in from reference TRBV5-1 and TRBJ2-7, reads KAGVTQTPRYLIKTRGQQVTLSCSPISGHRSVSWYQQTPGQGLQFLFEYFSETQRNKGNFPGRFSGRQFSNSRSEMNVSTLELGDSALYLCASSPGSGDEQYFGPGTRLTVT.

The chain employs TRBV2 and TRBJ1-6; the match to TRBD1 covers 8 bases. The germline CDR1 and CDR2 sequences are SNHLY and FYNNEI. The CDR3 sequence is 15 residues long. Trimming took 5 bases from V and 4 from J; bases not matched to a gene: 4. DNA for the CDR3: TGTGCCAGCAGTACCAGGGGGCTGTATAATTCACCCCTCCACTTT. Residues: CASSTRGLYNSPLHF.

The rearrangement links TRBV15 to TRBJ2-7, with 8 nucleotides matching TRBD1. V shed 1 base, J shed 1 base, and the junction held 9 bases outside the gene matches. Germline CDR1 reads LNHNV; CDR2 reads YYDKDF (reference sequence). The CDR3 totals 17 residues. Written as DNA, the CDR3 is TGTGCCACCAGCAGAGGGCCCGGGACAGGAATTTCCTACGAGCAGTACTTC. As protein: CATSRGPGTGISYEQYF.

The genes are TRBV19 and TRBJ1-2, with 7 positions matching TRBD1. Germline CDR1 and CDR2: LNHDA and SQIVND (reference sequence). The CDR3 loop spans 14 amino acids. The ends lost 5 bases at V and 8 bases at J; junction bases unmatched: 11. The chain's CDR3 is CASSSRQGGGGYTF. For the CDR3, the DNA is TGTGCCAGTAGTTCTCGACAGGGAGGAGGCGGCTACACCTTC.

The genes are TRBV2 and TRBJ1-6; D remains unclear. Germline V gene data show CDR1 as SNHLY and CDR2 as FYNNEI. V shed 9 bases and J shed 8 bases, with 11 bases lying between them. The CDR3 totals 12 residues. CDR3 sequence: CARQSEDSPLHF. CDR3 DNA: TGTGCCAGACAGTCAGAAGATTCACCCCTCCACTTT.

The V call is TRBV2, the J call TRBJ2-1; a possible D gene is TRBD1 (6 bases). Per the germline V gene, CDR1 is SNHLY and CDR2 is FYNNEI. There are 15 residues in the CDR3. Deletions cut 4 bases from V and 8 bases from J, with 18 bases between. The CDR3 DNA follows: TGTGCCAGCAGTGCTCGGGCACAGGGTGTGGATGAGCAGTTCTTC. This translates into CASSARAQGVDEQFF. The full variable domain, rest sourced from reference TRBV2 and TRBJ2-1, is EPEVTQTPSHQVTQMGQEVILRCVPISNHLYFYWYRQILGQKVEFLVSFYNNEISEKSEIFDDQFSVERPDGSNFTLKIRSTKLEDSAMYFCASSARAQGVDEQFFGPGTRLTVL.

The rearrangement uses TRBV6-5 and TRBJ2-3; perhaps TRBD2 as D (6 bases). Germline V gene lookup returns CDR1 MNHEY and CDR2 SVGAGI. This CDR3 has 13 residues. With 4 bases removed from V and 6 bases from J, the gap between germline ends came to 11 bases. CDR3: CASSWGEGDTQYF. The CDR3 DNA reads as TGTGCCAGCAGTTGGGGGGAAGGTGATACGCAGTATTTT.

The CDR3, as DNA: TGTGCCAGTGGGGGGAGCGTGAACACTGAAGCTTTCTTT. Translating gives CASGGSVNTEAFF. This chain joins TRBV12-3 or TRBV12-4 and TRBJ1-1, with a possible D match to TRBD1 (5 bases). This CDR3 spans 13 amino acids. V lost 9 bases, J lost 0 bases, and 11 bases lay in between.

The genes are TRBV6-1 and TRBJ2-7; the D is unclear. This CDR3 has 13 residues. V was trimmed by 2 bases and J by 4 bases, leaving 9 bases between them. Germline V CDR1 and CDR2: MNHNS, SASEGT. The CDR3 sequence is CASSEFLAYEQYF. The CDR3 DNA sequence: TGTGCCAGCAGTGAATTTCTTGCGTACGAGCAGTACTTC.

The chain employs TRBV7-9 and TRBJ1-1; D perhaps matches TRBD1 (6 bases). Germline V gene data show CDR1 as SEHNR and CDR2 as FQNEAQ (reference sequence). The CDR3 spans 12 residues. Trimming removed 2 bases from V and 8 bases from J, with 9 bases in between. Here the CDR3 reads CASSLQQGEAFF. The CDR3 DNA sequence: TGTGCCAGCAGCTTACAACAGGGAGAAGCTTTCTTT.

The chain recombines TRBV7-2 with TRBJ2-1; D is possibly TRBD2 (6 bases). In germline, CDR1 is SGHTA, CDR2 FQGNSA. Trimming stripped 5 bases from V and 5 bases from J, with 13 bases between. This CDR3 is 14 amino acids long. The CDR3 region is CASSPARGNNEQFF. The CDR3 nucleotides read TGTGCCAGCAGCCCCGCCCGGGGGAACAATGAGCAGTTCTTC.

The chain employs TRBV6-5 and TRBJ1-2; no clear D gene. The V end was cut by 9 bases, the J end by 0 bases, with 5 bases between. The V gene's germline CDR1 is MNHEY and CDR2 SVGAGI. The CDR3 spans 11 residues. This CDR3 is CASFANYGYTF. CDR3 sequence (DNA): TGTGCCAGTTTCGCTAACTATGGCTACACCTTC.

A single count supports this clone. The chain is built from TRBV5-8 and TRBJ2-2; 8 bases are shared with TRBD1. The CDR3 has 16 residues. After removal of 3 bases from V and 5 bases from J, the junction contained 9 bases not matched to a gene. Per germline, CDR1 SGHTS and CDR2 YDEGEE. The CDR3 spells CASSWGPGGSTGELFF. The CDR3, as DNA: TGTGCCAGCAGCTGGGGCCCAGGGGGCTCTACCGGGGAGCTGTTTTTT.

The chain uses TRBV19 and TRBJ2-1; D gene uncertain. Trimming took off 4 bases at V and 0 bases at J, with 10 bases between the two ends. Germline loops: CDR1 LNHDA, CDR2 SQIVND (reference sequence). This CDR3 region has 15 residues. CDR3 DNA sequence: TGTGCCAGTAGTACAACTACGGACTCCTACAATGAGCAGTTCTTC. It is translated as CASSTTTDSYNEQFF.

The chain employs TRBV3-1 (or the pseudogene TRBV3-2) and TRBJ1-2; 8 bases match TRBD1. The V segment lost 3 bases and the J segment 8 bases; nucleotides outside the gene matches: 5. The germline gives CDR1 LGHDT, CDR2 YNNKEL (reference sequence). The CDR3 is 13 residues long. The CDR3 here is CASSQTGVGGYTF. The CDR3 region has the DNA TGTGCCAGCAGCCAGACAGGGGTAGGGGGCTACACCTTC.

This sequence joins TRBV5-4 and TRBJ2-3; D possibly corresponds to TRBD2 (6 bases). Germline CDR1 SGHNT, CDR2 YYREEE (reference sequence). V lost 0 bases to trimming and J lost 7 bases, with 15 bases between them. The CDR3 loop spans 15 amino acids. For the CDR3, the DNA is TGTGCCAGCAGCTTGGTCCAGGCGGGAAAGAATACGCAGTATTTT. Its protein is CASSLVQAGKNTQYF.

The J gene is TRBJ1-3, the V gene TRBV19, with D maybe TRBD1 (6 bases). This CDR3 is 16 amino acids long. CDR1 and CDR2 (germline): LNHDA, SQIVND (reference sequence). V was trimmed by 5 bases and J by 0 bases, leaving 14 bases between them. CDR3 in amino acids: CASSVGTTNSGNTIYF. CDR3 nucleotides: TGTGCCAGTAGTGTTGGGACAACCAACTCTGGAAACACCATATATTTT.

In DNA form, the CDR3 reads TGTGCCAGCAGTTATGGCACCGCTAGCACAGATACGCAGTATTTT. Amino acid sequence: CASSYGTASTDTQYF. The chain joins TRBV6-2 or TRBV6-3 to TRBJ2-3; unclear D gene. CDR1 MNHEY and CDR2 SVGEGT come from the germline V gene. V shed 3 bases and J shed 0 bases, with 10 bases lying between them. The CDR3 is 15 residues long.

The rearrangement uses TRBV7-8 and TRBJ1-2, with a weak D call TRBD1 (5 bases). Trimming removed 4 bases at V and 2 bases at J, with 14 bases between. CDR1 SGHVS and CDR2 FQNEAQ come from the germline V gene. The CDR3 contains 15 residues. The CDR3: CASSSRGGGNYGYTF. CDR3 nucleotides: TGTGCCAGCAGCTCAAGGGGCGGAGGGAACTATGGCTACACCTTC.

The chain carries TRBV9 and TRBJ2-5; TRBD2 might be the D (5 bases). CDR3 length equals 15 residues. The V and J ends lost 4 bases and 0 bases respectively, with 13 bases between them. Germline CDR1 SGDLS, CDR2 YYNGEE. CDR3 nucleotides: TGTGCCAGCAGCACTAGAGGGATGAACCAAGAGACCCAGTACTTC. Translation gives CASSTRGMNQETQYF. Based on the CDR3 plus reference TRBV9 and TRBJ2-5, the full variable domain is DSGVTQTPKHLITATGQRVTLRCSPRSGDLSVYWYQQSLDQGLQFLIQYYNGEERAKGNILERFSAQQFPDLHSELNLSSLELGDSALYFCASSTRGMNQETQYFGPGTRLLVL.

A single count supports this clone. The chain employs TRBV7-3 and TRBJ2-7, with 7 nucleotides matching TRBD2. The CDR3 runs 15 residues. J lost 3 bases, V lost 1 base, and 6 bases had no gene match. CDR1 SGHTA and CDR2 FQGTGA come from the germline V gene. The CDR3 spells CASSLSGGILYEQYF. Written as DNA, the CDR3 is TGTGCCAGCAGCTTAAGCGGGGGTATCCTCTACGAGCAGTACTTC.

The chain uses TRBV10-3 and TRBJ2-5, with a tentative D call TRBD1 (5 bases). The CDR3 sequence is 16 residues long. Germline V lookup: CDR1 ENHRY, CDR2 SYGVKD. Trimming removed 2 bases from V and 2 bases from J, with 15 bases in between. DNA of the CDR3: TGTGCCATCAGTGAGCCTACAGGTTCAGGTCAAGAGACCCAGTACTTC. Translating it yields CAISEPTGSGQETQYF.

This clone has only one observation. The rearrangement links TRBV30 to TRBJ1-2, with D possibly TRBD1 on 6 matching bases. The CDR3 length is 14 residues. CDR1 and CDR2 (germline): GTSNPN, SVGIG (reference sequence). V was trimmed by 5 bases and J by 1 base, leaving 14 bases between them. For the CDR3, the DNA is TGTGCCTGGTTCAGGGGTAGACTTAACTATGGCTACACCTTC. Encoded protein: CAWFRGRLNYGYTF.

This chain joins TRBV20-1 and TRBJ1-2, with D unresolved. Trimming removed 3 bases from V and 1 base from J, with 6 bases in between. Germline CDR1 is DFQATT and CDR2 is SNEGSKA (reference sequence). This CDR3 has 12 amino acids. The CDR3 is CSASALNYGYTF. In DNA form, the CDR3 reads TGCAGTGCTAGTGCCCTTAACTATGGCTACACCTTC.

The chain joins TRBV5-8 to TRBJ1-5; TRBD1 is a possible D gene (5 bases). V lost 4 bases and J lost 7, with 21 bases in between. Germline CDR1 and CDR2: SGHTS and YDEGEE. The CDR3 spans 16 residues. CDR3 sequence (DNA): TGTGCCAGCAGCACTCGCCTAGCGGCAGGGAGGCAGCCCCAGCATTTT. Translated: CASSTRLAAGRQPQHF.

J is TRBJ2-7 and V is TRBV6-2 or TRBV6-3; possibly TRBD1 for D (5 bases). The CDR3 is made up of 15 amino acids. Trimming took off 6 bases at V and 1 base at J, with 16 bases between the two ends. The germline gives CDR1 MNHEY, CDR2 SVGEGT. The CDR3 nucleotides are TGTGCCAGCAGCGCCCTAGGGCAGGGTTCCTACGAGCAGTACTTC. Protein sequence: CASSALGQGSYEQYF.

The V and J genes are TRBV9 and TRBJ1-2, with D possibly being TRBD1 (6 bases). Per germline, CDR1 SGDLS and CDR2 YYNGEE. V gave up 0 bases and J gave up 4 bases, with 19 bases separating them. This CDR3 contains 17 residues. The CDR3 reads CASSVGGAGAGLYGYTF. The CDR3 coding sequence is TGTGCCAGCAGCGTAGGGGGCGCGGGGGCGGGACTCTATGGCTACACCTTC.